This T cell receptor beta chain was documented in a study of T cells after yellow fever vaccination (dated by TCRdb to about 2019). In terms of the full investigation: The SMART-Seq v4 Ultra Low Input RNA kit was used to prepare libraries from fractions with low cell numbers. Blood was collected at multiple timepoints before and after primary and secondary immunization, and bulk PBMC replicates and cell subsets were isolated. Bulk TCR alpha and beta repertoires were sequenced longitudinally to track T-cell clones before and after primary and booster YFV17D yellow fever vaccination. The cohort comprised two healthy male donors, one aged 18 to 30 and one aged 30 to 39 years. Overall results and qualifications from the work: A small fraction of clonotypes showed up in both the CD4 and CD8 compartments, probably as a result of convergent recombination. Compared with the primary T-cell response, the secondary T-cell response was weaker but faster, peaking on day 5 rather than day 15. Computational filtering was needed because FACS-sorted repertoires could contain abundant contaminating clonotypes from the bulk population. Because only two donors were included in the study, the extent to which the findings can be generalized is limited. After the booster, most clones that had expanded after primary vaccination were detected again (nearly 98% of CD4 and more than 80% of CD8), suggesting broad maintenance of memory.

This clonotype was counted many times. There is no known antigen for this receptor. No per-base quality is available; no much larger clone lies one base away. The instrument was an Illumina NovaSeq 6000. TCR cDNA was synthesized by 5'RACE template switching, through which a universal primer site and unique molecular identifiers were introduced. cDNA synthesis was primed from both the TCR alpha and TCR beta constant segments. Libraries were amplified in two PCR steps, with sample barcodes and sequencing adapters added in the second step. Sequencing of libraries was done on Illumina HiSeq 2500 (2x100 bp) or NovaSeq (2x150 bp). The original methods were these. MIGEC handled demultiplexing of reads and collapsing into UMI consensus sequences, while MiXCR performed V(D)J alignment. Using edgeR on replicate PBMC samples, clonotypes were called vaccine-responding if FDR was below 0.01 and the log2 fold change was above 5 up to day 15. Bulk clonotypes were assigned CD4 or CD8 identity according to which sequenced CD4 or CD8 repertoire held them at higher abundance. TCRdb's own reprocessing of the public reads used fastp at Q25 and MiXCR and kept productive beta chains. Rows matching on CDR3 protein sequence are summarized as one entry with the most common DNA and genes. None of the V and J calls come from the authors' own analysis; TCRdb made them. The sample profile shows some 340,000 distinct CDR3 sequences; over 3.5% of them were found once. The ten largest clones take up approximately 25% of the sample.

The treatment or condition label corresponds to: live attenuated yellow fever vaccine strain. At each blood-draw timepoint, two biological replicates of bulk PBMCs were obtained. PBMCs were isolated from peripheral blood using a standard Ficoll-Paque protocol. TriZol was used to extract RNA from bulk PBMCs, CD4 and CD8 fractions, and dextramer-positive and dextramer-negative fractions. V and J lose 6 bases and 4 bases, and a span of 15 bases separates them. Measured from the cysteine to the phenylalanine, the CDR3 is 14 residues long. Of the read, only the CDR3 DNA is kept; its 42 bases are in frame from base 1. The germline V gene yields SGHTA for CDR1 and FQGNSA for CDR2.

This sample comprised PBMCs, obtained 5 days after the yellow fever booster vaccination. Recombination connected TRBV7-2 to TRBJ1-1; the D gene cannot be resolved reliably. The receptor was isolated from a man younger than 30 who received the YFV17D yellow fever vaccine. The DNA is TGTGCCAGCAGTCGTCAACAGTCGGCCACTGAAGCTTTCTTT. Its coded protein is CASSRQQSATEAFF.